Listed below are T cell receptor beta chains from one sample, sequenced in a study of technical replicates of blood from a handful of donors. Some clones are missing from TCRdb's copy, which holds only in-frame ones; the method was immunoSEQ multiplex PCR. Altogether about 94,000 clones are present, 90% to 97% being singletons, with the ten largest covering about 0.38%. The sample consisted of T cells isolated from PBMCs. The receptors stem from a human donor in good health. Each CDR3 is given with its conserved first and last residue.

CASSPWGGSRTGELFF	16	TRBV27	TRBJ2-2
CASSSPGTGRPDEQYF	16	TRBV6-5	TRBJ2-7
CACQRENYEKLFF	13	TRBV30	TRBJ1-4
CAWKEAGGVPQHF	13	TRBV30	TRBJ1-5
CASSLAPSGKVDEQFF	16	TRBV5-4	TRBJ2-1
CASSEGRGSTYEQYF	15	TRBV2	TRBJ2-7
CASSLSSGLFYEQYF	15	TRBV5-6	-
CASSTRDRGQGYTF	14	TRBV18	TRBJ1-2
CASSWIRGRDEQFF	14	TRBV7-2	TRBJ2-1
CASRHGTSAGEQYF	14	TRBV2	TRBJ2-7
CASSFSYEQYF	11	TRBV13	TRBJ2-7
CASSALGRNYGYTF	14	TRBV30	TRBJ1-2
CASDLGQGGTEAFF	14	TRBV19	TRBJ1-1
CASSVGGLSYNEQFF	15	TRBV9	TRBJ2-1
CASSLSTVFGEPQHF	15	TRBV27	TRBJ1-5
CASSVRGRDTDTQYF	15	TRBV9	TRBJ2-3
CASSSQTSGLDEQYF	15	TRBV7-2	TRBJ2-7
CASSLYRAGNEKLFF	15	TRBV13	TRBJ1-4
CAISESLNTIYF	12	TRBV10-3	TRBJ1-3
CASSQERRNEKLFF	14	TRBV4-1	TRBJ1-4
CASRGGQNTEAFF	13	TRBV7-9	TRBJ1-1
CASSLWTSGRAEFRGEQFF	19	TRBV5-1	TRBJ2-1
CASGRTRSYEQYF	13	TRBV2	TRBJ2-7
CASSLAGTREAFF	13	TRBV5-1	TRBJ1-1
CASSVAIEGGEQFF	14	TRBV9	TRBJ2-1
CASSDSEGGSNQPQHF	16	TRBV6-4	TRBJ1-5
CASGTGGQNTEAFF	14	TRBV19	TRBJ1-1
CASSVDFRASEAFF	14	TRBV9	TRBJ1-1
CASSVAGENEKLFF	14	TRBV9	TRBJ1-4
CASSFFDTGELFF	13	TRBV11-3	TRBJ2-2
CASSKGTGETGELFF	15	TRBV7-3	TRBJ2-2
CASSMDRVKNEQYF	14	TRBV5-1	TRBJ2-7
CASSHGTAGVTQYF	14	TRBV7-2	TRBJ2-3
CASSGIRSYNEQFF	14	TRBV5-1	TRBJ2-1
CASSWQGFSGANVLTF	16	TRBV28	TRBJ2-6
CASSPRGGGGGYGYTF	16	TRBV27	TRBJ1-2
CASSPGTSGSNEQYF	15	TRBV27	TRBJ2-7
CASSDRDSQETQYF	14	TRBV10-1	TRBJ2-5
CASSLLGSEQFF	12	TRBV27	TRBJ2-1
CATSGTGPYEQYF	13	TRBV15	TRBJ2-7
CASSQAGTLNTGELFF	16	TRBV4-3	TRBJ2-2
CASSVAYYNEQFF	13	TRBV9	TRBJ2-1
CASSFDGSNEQFF	13	TRBV28	TRBJ2-1
CASSPPSAEAFF	12	TRBV18	TRBJ1-1
CAWRPWKLAGRDSSGELFF	19	TRBV30	TRBJ2-2
CASSVAQGAMVNEQFF	16	TRBV28	TRBJ2-1
CASSPRLGSYEQYF	14	TRBV28	TRBJ2-7
CASSIARLTHYEQYF	15	TRBV19	TRBJ2-7
CASSPRTGLSTGELFF	16	TRBV5-1	TRBJ2-2
CASIGQETQYF	11	TRBV28	TRBJ2-5
CASSEGQWGQETQYF	15	TRBV9	TRBJ2-5
CASTKGPGQTGELFF	15	TRBV5-1	TRBJ2-2
CASSTGQDQTQYF	13	TRBV7-2	TRBJ2-5
CASSEAHGRQETQYF	15	TRBV2	TRBJ2-5
CASSVDMGQLNYGYTF	16	TRBV9	TRBJ1-2
CASSDRGGTDTQYF	14	TRBV5-4	TRBJ2-3